This is a list of T cell receptor beta chains from one sample in a study of blood T cell repertoires in COVID-19. The repertoire was sequenced with immunoSEQ multiplex PCR; TCRdb's copy has only in-frame clones and lacks some. This sample has about 320,000 clones; roughly nine tenths occur once, and the top ten carry approximately 5%. The sequencing sample was made of PBMCs or T cells enriched from blood (not recorded which). The receptors shown here come from a man between 60 and 75 years old who had recovered from COVID-19. The CDR3 runs from the conserved cysteine through the conserved F or W. The D gene is left open where the match is weak. Size is stated for part of the rows, as once, few or many counts, or as a class when the clone is expanded.

J | size | D | V | DNA | CDR3
TRBJ2-3 | NA | NA | TRBV12-3/TRBV12-4 | TGTGCCAGCACCGAGGATACGCAGTATTTT | CASTEDTQYF
TRBJ1-5 | NA | TRBD1 | TRBV10-3 | TGTGCCATCAGTGGTGGGACAGGGGGTGGCAATCAGCCCCAGCATTTT | CAISGGTGGGNQPQHF
TRBJ1-6 | NA | TRBD1 | TRBV5-1 | TGCGCCAGCAGCTGGGACAGGGGGAATTCACCCCTCCACTTT | CASSWDRGNSPLHF
TRBJ1-2 | NA | NA | TRBV28 | TGTGCCAGCAGTTTACCGACAGGCTATAACTATGGCTACACCTTC | CASSLPTGYNYGYTF
TRBJ1-3 | NA | NA | TRBV4-1 | TGCGCCAGCAGCCAGTACAGGGACTACTCTGGAAACACCATATATTTT | CASSQYRDYSGNTIYF
TRBJ2-5 | NA | TRBD2 | TRBV2 | TGTGCCAGCAGCCCGAGGACTAGCACGGGGGAGACCCAGTACTTC | CASSPRTSTGETQYF
TRBJ2-2 | NA | NA | TRBV2 | TGTGCCAGCACGGGTATACGCACCGGGGAGCTGTTTTTT | CASTGIRTGELFF
TRBJ2-3 | NA | TRBD1 | TRBV5-1 | TGCGCCAGCAGCAATTCCGGGACAGGGGTGTATTCCGATACGCAGTATTTT | CASSNSGTGVYSDTQYF
TRBJ2-7 | once | TRBD2 | TRBV7-9 | TGTGCCAGCAGCTTAGATACTAGCGGGAAGCAGTACTTC | CASSLDTSGKQYF
TRBJ2-1 | once | NA | TRBV2 | TGTGCCAGCAAAAGGGTACTAGCCCCTTTCTTAGAGCAGTTCTTC | CASKRVLAPFLEQFF
TRBJ2-1 | NA | NA | TRBV27 | TGTGCCAGCAGTCCCCTTGGGGCTCCTCGATCCTACAATGAGCAGTTCTTC | CASSPLGAPRSYNEQFF
TRBJ2-2 | NA | NA | TRBV5-6 | TGTGCCAGCAGATTCGAGGCGGGGTACACCGGGGAGCTGTTTTTT | CASRFEAGYTGELFF
TRBJ1-4 | NA | NA | TRBV28 | TGTGCCAGCACTTCAGGTGGGGGCACTAATGAAAAACTGTTTTTT | CASTSGGGTNEKLFF
TRBJ2-1 | NA | TRBD2 | TRBV11-2 | TGTGCCAGCAGCTTGGGACTAGCGGGGTACAATGAGCAGTTCTTC | CASSLGLAGYNEQFF
TRBJ2-7 | NA | TRBD1 | TRBV4-3 | TGCGCCAGCAGCCAAGATTTCAGGGGGCAAGAGCAGTACTTC | CASSQDFRGQEQYF
TRBJ2-6 | NA | NA | TRBV7-9 | TGTGCCAGCAGCTTAGCTCTTCGGGGGGCCGGGGCCAACGTCCTGACTTTC | CASSLALRGAGANVLTF
TRBJ2-7 | NA | TRBD2 | TRBV6-5 | TGTGCCAGCGGGGAGCGGGGAAACGAGCAGTACTTC | CASGERGNEQYF
TRBJ2-7 | NA | NA | TRBV6-5 | TGTGCCAGCAGTTCACAAACAGTCGAGCAGTACTTC | CASSSQTVEQYF